A single sample is the source of the 13 T cell receptor beta chains below, sequenced in a study of CD8 T cell repertoires and HIV-1 epitope variants. TCRdb's table, derived via immunoSEQ multiplex PCR, lists solely in-frame clones and lacks some. The sample includes about 5,600 clones, around 60% of them seen just once. What these receptors recognize is not known. Specimen: cultured CD8+ T cells derived from PBMCs. The source of these receptors is a male donor with HIV.

The V and J genes are TRBV28 and TRBJ2-5, with 7 bases lining up with TRBD2. After removal of 8 bases from V and 2 bases from J, the junction contained 14 bases not matched to a gene. CDR1 MDHEN and CDR2 SYDVKM come from the germline V gene. CDR3 length: 16 residues. The CDR3 DNA reads TGTGCCAGCGTTAGTCCTAGCGGCCACGTTCAAGAGACCCAGTACTTC. Translation: CASVSPSGHVQETQYF. The full variable domain, rest sourced from reference TRBV28 and TRBJ2-5, is DVKVTQSSRYLVKRTGEKVFLECVQDMDHENMFWYRQDPGLGLRLIYFSYDVKMKEKGDIPEGYSVSREKKERFSLILESASTNQTSMYLCASVSPSGHVQETQYFGPGTRLLVL.

This chain connects TRBV28 to TRBJ2-7; TRBD2 aligns across 10 bases. Germline loops: CDR1 MDHEN, CDR2 SYDVKM. This CDR3 has 18 residues. V gave up 4 bases and J gave up 0 bases; unmatched junction bases: 12. CDR3 residues: CASSSPETSGLSSYEQYF. DNA for the CDR3: TGTGCCAGCAGTTCCCCGGAGACTAGCGGGTTGAGCTCCTACGAGCAGTACTTC.

V is TRBV4-1 and J is TRBJ2-1, with 8 bases fitting TRBD2. V was pared by 0 bases and J by 7 bases, with 14 bases of the junction left unmatched. The CDR3 contains 18 residues. The V gene's germline CDR1 is MGHRA and CDR2 YSYEKL. DNA for the CDR3: TGCGCCAGCAGCCAAGATAGAACGGGGGGGCTATTTCAAAATGAGCAGTTCTTC. Its translation is CASSQDRTGGLFQNEQFF.

The chain has TRBV5-6 and TRBJ2-3, with a possible D match to TRBD1 (5 bases). The germline V and J ends were trimmed by 2 bases and 0 bases, with 16 bases remaining between them. Looked up from germline, CDR1 is SGHDT and CDR2 is YYEEEE. This CDR3 comprises 17 residues. CDR3 in amino acids: CASSLFAWTSSTDTQYF. The CDR3 DNA reads TGTGCCAGCAGCTTATTCGCGTGGACATCTAGCACAGATACGCAGTATTTT. Supplemented by reference TRBV5-6 and TRBJ2-3, the full variable domain reads DAGVTQSPTHLIKTRGQQVTLRCSPKSGHDTVSWYQQALGQGPQFIFQYYEEEERQRGNFPDRFSGHQFPNYSSELNVNALLLGDSALYLCASSLFAWTSSTDTQYFGPGTRLTVL.

The V gene is TRBV6-1, the J gene TRBJ2-1; TRBD1 might be the D (5 bases). V lost 6 bases to trimming and J lost 5 bases, with 14 bases between them. CDR1 MNHNS and CDR2 SASEGT come from the germline V gene. The CDR3 consists of 14 residues. The CDR3 sequence is CASRTPQGHNEQFF. The CDR3 nucleotides are TGTGCCAGCAGAACCCCCCAGGGCCACAATGAGCAGTTCTTC.

This sequence joins TRBV7-8 and TRBJ2-1, with TRBD2 as a possible D gene (6 bases). The V and J ends lost 7 bases and 3 bases respectively, with 13 bases between them. The CDR3 consists of 14 residues. CDR1 is SGHVS and CDR2 is FQNEAQ in the germline V gene. The CDR3 loop reads CASISGENYNEQFF. The CDR3 DNA is TGTGCCAGCATTTCGGGAGAGAACTACAATGAGCAGTTCTTC.

The chain carries TRBV19 and TRBJ1-2, with unresolved D. Germline loops: CDR1 LNHDA, CDR2 SQIVND (reference sequence). V lost 1 base and J lost 3, with 9 bases in between. The CDR3 is made up of 14 amino acids. The CDR3 DNA reads as TGTGCCAGTAGTATAGTGATCCTTGACTATGGCTACACCTTC. This gives the protein CASSIVILDYGYTF.

The chain carries TRBV27 and TRBJ2-7, with a tentative D call TRBD1 (5 bases). V dropped 1 base and J dropped 0 bases, with 10 bases sitting between them. Per germline, CDR1 MNHEY and CDR2 SMNVEV (reference sequence). The CDR3 has 15 residues. The CDR3 DNA sequence: TGTGCCAGCAGTTTATTGGCAGGGTCCTCCTACGAGCAGTACTTC. Translated: CASSLLAGSSYEQYF.

CDR3 residues: CASSQEGRETYNEQFF. CDR3 sequence (DNA): TGCGCCAGCAGCCAAGAGGGCAGGGAGACCTACAATGAGCAGTTCTTC. The chain is built from TRBV4-1 and TRBJ2-1; D could derive from TRBD1 or TRBD2 (5 bases each). With 0 bases removed from V and 2 bases from J, the gap between germline ends came to 11 bases. The CDR3 spans 16 residues. Germline V gene lookup returns CDR1 MGHRA and CDR2 YSYEKL.

This chain joins TRBV5-1 and TRBJ2-1; D gene uncertain. V gave up 0 bases and J gave up 3 bases, with 4 bases separating them. Germline V gene sequence: CDR1 SGHRS, CDR2 YFSETQ. This CDR3 contains 13 residues. CDR3 sequence: CASSLGVYNEQFF. The CDR3 coding sequence is TGCGCCAGCAGCTTGGGTGTCTACAATGAGCAGTTCTTC. The variable domain in full, with the rest retrieved from reference TRBV5-1 and TRBJ2-1, is KAGVTQTPRYLIKTRGQQVTLSCSPISGHRSVSWYQQTPGQGLQFLFEYFSETQRNKGNFPGRFSGRQFSNSRSEMNVSTLELGDSALYLCASSLGVYNEQFFGPGTRLTVL.

The rearrangement joins TRBV27 to TRBJ2-7, with unresolved D. V gave up 6 bases and J gave up 1 base, with 16 bases separating them. The length of the CDR3 is 15 residues. The germline V gene has CDR1 MNHEY and CDR2 SMNVEV (reference sequence). In DNA form, the CDR3 reads TGTGCCAGCAGCCCAGAAGGCAGGCTGTCCTACGAGCAGTACTTC. Encoded protein: CASSPEGRLSYEQYF.

The V gene is TRBV2, the J gene TRBJ2-1; perhaps D is TRBD1 or TRBD2 (6 bases each). The germline CDR1 and CDR2 sequences are SNHLY and FYNNEI. V dropped 1 base and J dropped 0 bases, with 7 bases sitting between them. CDR3 length: 15 amino acids. CDR3 amino acids: CASSEGGASYNEQFF. DNA for the CDR3: TGTGCCAGCAGTGAAGGGGGGGCCTCCTACAATGAGCAGTTCTTC.

CDR3 loop: CASQVATNEKLFF. In DNA, the CDR3 is TGCGCCAGCCAAGTAGCAACTAATGAAAAACTGTTTTTT. The gene calls are TRBV5-1 and TRBJ1-4; no clear D gene. This CDR3 has 13 amino acids. CDR1 and CDR2 (germline): SGHRS, YFSETQ. V gave up 7 bases and J gave up 0 bases, with 7 bases separating them.